The entry below gives a single T cell receptor beta chain sequence along with its context. Its antigen is as yet unknown. It may be a read error: a sequence one base away is much more abundant. The data derive from a study of T cells after yellow fever vaccination. Study-level points and caveats: Boosting was followed by the reappearance of most primary-vaccination clones (just under 98% CD4, 88% CD8).

The germline gives CDR1 DFQATT, CDR2 SNEGSKA (reference sequence). The CDR3 is made up of 16 amino acids. In TCRdb, the 5' RACE reads were re-called with MiXCR into one record per CDR3 protein. The sample consists of fewer than 450,000 distinct CDR3 sequences, roughly 8.3% of them appearing once. The chain uses TRBV20-1 and TRBJ2-1; TRBD1 agrees at 10 bases. The receptor was derived from a man younger than 30 who received the YFV17D yellow fever vaccine. This specimen was PBMCs, taken 35 to 50 days after the first yellow fever vaccination. For the CDR3, the DNA is TGCTGTGCTAGAGATGCTGGGACAGGGGAACACAATGAGCAGTTCTTC. It translates to CCARDAGTGEHNEQFF.